Listed below are T cell receptor beta chains from one sample, sequenced in a study of Graves' ophthalmopathy and Graves' hyperthyroidism. MiXCR, run by TCRdb on the multiplex PCR reads, gives a single entry per CDR3 protein. The repertoire consists of 620,000 or so distinct CDR3 sequences, with about a fifth occurring once and the leading ten covering approximately 6.9%. Source material: peripheral blood. All receptors derive from a woman aged 18 to 35 with stable Graves' hyperthyroidism. Some clones in this sample may be carry-over from other donors' samples. The CDR3 runs from the conserved cysteine through the conserved F or W. The D gene is left open where the match is weak. Size is stated as once, few or many counts, or a class when the clone is expanded.

v_gene	j_gene	d_gene	abundance	CDR3aa	CDR3nt
TRBV30	TRBJ2-2	NA	few	CAWSREIAAPGSCFF	NA
TRBV6-4	TRBJ1-5	NA	many	CASMIEGWTLSNQPQHF	TGTGCCAGCATGATCGAAGGGTGGACTTTGAGCAATCAGCCCCAGCATTTT
TRBV7-2	TRBJ2-5	TRBD1	once	CASSPRQGSERTQYF	TGTGCCAGCAGCCCCCGACAGGGTTCGGAGAGGACCCAGTACTTC
TRBV5-1	TRBJ2-3	NA	many	CASSQRGDTQYF	TGCGCCAGCTCGCAACGGGGGGATACGCAGTATTTT
TRBV28	TRBJ2-5	TRBD2	many	CASSLPGEGTQYF	TGTGCCAGCAGCCTCCCCGGGGAGGGGACCCAGTACTTC
TRBV12-3/TRBV12-4	TRBJ1-2	TRBD1	many	CASSPTGGTGVGYTF	TGTGCCAGCAGCCCAACCGGGGGGACAGGGGTCGGCTACACCTTC
TRBV20-1	TRBJ1-6	NA	many	CSAPGLAGGFNSPLHF	TGCAGTGCCCCAGGGCTGGCTGGGGGTTTCAATTCACCCCTCCACTTT
TRBV6-5	TRBJ1-1	NA	few	CASSYGAEEAFF	TGTGCCAGCAGTTACGGTGCAGAAGAAGCTTTCTTT
TRBV6-5	TRBJ2-7	NA	many	CASSYSGSGQSSYEQYF	TGTGCCAGCAGTTACTCGGGGAGCGGACAGAGCTCCTACGAGCAGTACTTC
TRBV5-1	TRBJ2-7	NA	many	CASSLGGRGFDEQYF	TGCGCCAGCAGCTTGGGAGGCAGGGGATTCGACGAGCAGTACTTC